The clone carrying this T cell receptor beta chain was found many times. As yet, its antigen is unknown. This specimen comes from a study of T-cell memory formation after mild COVID-19. On the study more broadly: Among the donors, TCR clusters were largely specific to each donor.

Sample barcodes and UMIs were carried by the TCR alpha and TCR beta cDNA libraries that 5'RACE generated with constant-segment primers. Each CDR3 protein gets one entry after TCRdb re-called the 5' RACE reads with MiXCR. The sample comprises around 190,000 distinct CDR3 sequences, roughly 18% of which are singletons, and roughly 3.7% rests with the top ten. V lost 2 bases and J lost 2; bases outside the gene matches: 8. CDR1 is SGHTA and CDR2 is FQGNSA in the germline V gene. The CDR3 runs 18 residues. Study-wide results and caveats: Later expanders leaned CD4+, whereas day 15 to 85 contracting clones were balanced CD4/CD8. CM and EM subsets held most contracting CD4+ clones; EMRA held CD8+ ones.

This rearrangement joins TRBV7-2 to TRBJ1-4; 10 positions agree with TRBD1. The sequence came from a man in his late teens or twenties who had mild COVID-19 (a few samples of this study predate the infection). Cell type and time point are not known. The specimen sequenced was PBMCs or a T cell subset sorted from them (not recorded which). The CDR3 spells CASSLRRQGALTNEKLFF. The CDR3 bases are TGTGCCAGCAGCTTAAGGAGACAGGGGGCGCTTACTAATGAAAAACTGTTTTTT.